This T cell receptor (beta chain) is drawn from a study of blood T cells in healthy people across ages. The second PCR ran roughly 7 to 11 cycles with a sample-barcoded 5' primer and J-beta primers. At least 3 million CDR3-containing paired-end reads were obtained per sample. TCRdb re-derived calls from the 5' RACE reads in MiXCR, one entry per CDR3 protein. This sample has over 600,000 distinct CDR3 sequences, with roughly 50% found just once. Study findings and constraints: Across the age range, TCR beta diversity per million T cells fell in a roughly linear way. Naive T cell percentage and TCR beta diversity correlated strongly.

In its sample, this clonotype was seen once. The antigen is undetermined. The CDR3 sequence is 13 residues long. Germline values: CDR1 MNHEY, CDR2 SMNVEV (reference sequence). V lost 5 bases, J lost 2 bases, and 10 bases lay in between. The sequence was collected from a man in his forties in good health. The sample comprised blood. The chain uses TRBV27 and TRBJ2-7; D gene uncertain. CDR3: CASSTWGPYEQYF. CDR3 nucleotides: TGTGCCAGCAGTACGTGGGGTCCCTACGAGCAGTACTTC.